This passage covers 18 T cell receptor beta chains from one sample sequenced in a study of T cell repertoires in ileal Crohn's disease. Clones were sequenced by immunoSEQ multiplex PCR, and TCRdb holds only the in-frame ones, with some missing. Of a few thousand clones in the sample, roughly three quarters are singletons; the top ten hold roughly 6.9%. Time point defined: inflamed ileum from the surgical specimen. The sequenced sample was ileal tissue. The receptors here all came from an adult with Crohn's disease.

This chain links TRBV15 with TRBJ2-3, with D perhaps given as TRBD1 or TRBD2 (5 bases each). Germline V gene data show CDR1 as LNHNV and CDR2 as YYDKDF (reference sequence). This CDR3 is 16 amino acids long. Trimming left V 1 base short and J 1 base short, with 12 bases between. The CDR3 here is CATSRGSVTGTDTQYF. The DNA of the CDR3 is TGTGCCACCAGCAGAGGTAGCGTGACAGGCACAGATACGCAGTATTTT.

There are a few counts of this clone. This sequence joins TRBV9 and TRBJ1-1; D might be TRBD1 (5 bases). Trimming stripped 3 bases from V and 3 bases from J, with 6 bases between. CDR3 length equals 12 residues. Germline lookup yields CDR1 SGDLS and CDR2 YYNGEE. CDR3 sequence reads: CASSGQYTEAFF. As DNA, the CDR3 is TGTGCCAGCAGCGGACAGTACACTGAAGCTTTCTTT.

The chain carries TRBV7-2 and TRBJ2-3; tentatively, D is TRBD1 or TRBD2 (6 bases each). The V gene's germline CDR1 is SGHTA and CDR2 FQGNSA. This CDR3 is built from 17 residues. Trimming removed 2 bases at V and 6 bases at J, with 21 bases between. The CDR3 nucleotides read TGTGCCAGCAGCTTAAGGGGGAACGGAGGCGGGGTCGATACGCAGTATTTT. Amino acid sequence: CASSLRGNGGGVDTQYF.

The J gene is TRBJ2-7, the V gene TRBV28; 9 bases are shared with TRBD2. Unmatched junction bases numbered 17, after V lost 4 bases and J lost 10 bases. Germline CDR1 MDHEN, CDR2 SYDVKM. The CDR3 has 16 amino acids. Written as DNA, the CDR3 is TGTGCCAGCAGTTCCCCCGGAATCGGACTAGCGCGGATACAGTACTTC. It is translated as CASSSPGIGLARIQYF.

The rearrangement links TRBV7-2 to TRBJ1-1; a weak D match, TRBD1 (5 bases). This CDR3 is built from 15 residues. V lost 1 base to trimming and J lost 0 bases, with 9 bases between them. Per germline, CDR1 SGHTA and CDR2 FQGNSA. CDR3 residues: CASSLGGRLNTEAFF. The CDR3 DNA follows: TGTGCCAGCAGCTTAGGGGGCAGATTGAACACTGAAGCTTTCTTT.

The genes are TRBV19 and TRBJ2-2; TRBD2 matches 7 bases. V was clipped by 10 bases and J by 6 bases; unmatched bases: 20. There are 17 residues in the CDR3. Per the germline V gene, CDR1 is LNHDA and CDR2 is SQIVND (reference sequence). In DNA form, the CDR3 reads TGTGCCACCAAGGAGCTATTCTCTAGCGGAGACCCCGGGGAGCTGTTTTTT. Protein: CATKELFSSGDPGELFF.

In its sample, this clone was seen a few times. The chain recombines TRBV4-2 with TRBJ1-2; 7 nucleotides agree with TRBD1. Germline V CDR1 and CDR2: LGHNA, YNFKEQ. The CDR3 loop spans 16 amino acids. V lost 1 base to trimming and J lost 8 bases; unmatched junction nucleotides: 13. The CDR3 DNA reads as TGTGCCAGCAGCCAAGTGGGACCGGACAGGTCCAAAGGCTACACCTTC. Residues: CASSQVGPDRSKGYTF.

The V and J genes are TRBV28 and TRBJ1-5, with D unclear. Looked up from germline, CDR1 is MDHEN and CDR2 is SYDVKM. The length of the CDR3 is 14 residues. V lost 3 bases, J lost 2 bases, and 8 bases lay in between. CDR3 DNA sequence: TGTGCCAGCAGTTTTGGGTCCGGCAATCAGCCCCAGCATTTT. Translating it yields CASSFGSGNQPQHF.

The DNA of the CDR3 is TGTGCCAGCAGCAGCGGGACAGCGAGGAGATATGGCTACACCTTC. Its translation is CASSSGTARRYGYTF. This sequence joins TRBV6-6 and TRBJ1-2, with TRBD1 matching over 7 bases. CDR3 size: 15 residues. Germline V gene lookup returns CDR1 MNHNY and CDR2 SVGAGI (reference sequence). V was clipped by 6 bases and J by 5 bases; unmatched bases: 12.

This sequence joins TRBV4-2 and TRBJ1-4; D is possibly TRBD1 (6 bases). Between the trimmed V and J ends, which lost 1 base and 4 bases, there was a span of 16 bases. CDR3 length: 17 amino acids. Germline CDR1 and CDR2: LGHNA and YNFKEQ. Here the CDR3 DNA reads TGTGCCAGCAGCCAAGCCCAGGGGCGAGTGGTTAATGAAAAACTGTTTTTT. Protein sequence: CASSQAQGRVVNEKLFF.

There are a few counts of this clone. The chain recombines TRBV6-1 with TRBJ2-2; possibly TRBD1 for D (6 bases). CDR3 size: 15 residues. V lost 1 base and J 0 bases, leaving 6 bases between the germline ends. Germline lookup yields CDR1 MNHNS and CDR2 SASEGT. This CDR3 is CASSEGTANTGELFF. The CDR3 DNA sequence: TGTGCCAGCAGTGAAGGGACAGCGAACACCGGGGAGCTGTTTTTT.

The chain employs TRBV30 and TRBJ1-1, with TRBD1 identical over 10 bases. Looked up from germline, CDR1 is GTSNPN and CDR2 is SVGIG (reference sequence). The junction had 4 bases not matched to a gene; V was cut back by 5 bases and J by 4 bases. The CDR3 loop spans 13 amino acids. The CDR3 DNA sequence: TGTGCCTGGTCCGGGACAGGGGTCACTGAAGCTTTCTTT. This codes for CAWSGTGVTEAFF.

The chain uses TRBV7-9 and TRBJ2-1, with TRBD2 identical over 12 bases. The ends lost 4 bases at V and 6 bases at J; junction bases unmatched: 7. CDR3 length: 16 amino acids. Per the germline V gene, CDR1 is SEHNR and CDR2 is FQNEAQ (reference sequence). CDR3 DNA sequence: TGTGCCAGCAGCTCGTCCCTAGCGGGAGGGCCCAATGAGCAGTTCTTC. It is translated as CASSSSLAGGPNEQFF. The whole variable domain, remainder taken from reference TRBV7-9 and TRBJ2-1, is DTGVSQNPRHKITKRGQNVTFRCDPISEHNRLYWYRQTLGQGPEFLTYFQNEAQLEKSRLLSDRFSAERPKGSFSTLEIQRTEQGDSAMYLCASSSSLAGGPNEQFFGPGTRLTVL.

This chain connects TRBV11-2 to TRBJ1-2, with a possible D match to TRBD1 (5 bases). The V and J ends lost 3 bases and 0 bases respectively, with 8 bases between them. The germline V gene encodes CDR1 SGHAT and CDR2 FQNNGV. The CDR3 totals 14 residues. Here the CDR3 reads CASSLGGANYGYTF. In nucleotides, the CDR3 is TGTGCCAGCAGCTTGGGGGGGGCTAACTATGGCTACACCTTC. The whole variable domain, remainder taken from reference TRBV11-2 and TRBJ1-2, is EAGVAQSPRYKIIEKRQSVAFWCNPISGHATLYWYQQILGQGPKLLIQFQNNGVVDDSQLPKDRFSAERLKGVDSTLKIQPAKLEDSAVYLCASSLGGANYGYTFGSGTRLTVV.

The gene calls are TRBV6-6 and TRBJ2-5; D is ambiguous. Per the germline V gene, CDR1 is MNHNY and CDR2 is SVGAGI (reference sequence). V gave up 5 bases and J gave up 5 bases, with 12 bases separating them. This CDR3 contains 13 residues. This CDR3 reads CASSNSNWETQYF. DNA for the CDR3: TGTGCCAGCAGTAATAGCAACTGGGAGACCCAGTACTTC.

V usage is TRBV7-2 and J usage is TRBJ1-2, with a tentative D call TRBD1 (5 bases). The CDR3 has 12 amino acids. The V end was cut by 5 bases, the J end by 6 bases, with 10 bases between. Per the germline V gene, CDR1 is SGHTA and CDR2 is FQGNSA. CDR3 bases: TGTGCCAGCAGCCTGGGGGGGGATGGCTACACCTTC. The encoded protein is CASSLGGDGYTF.

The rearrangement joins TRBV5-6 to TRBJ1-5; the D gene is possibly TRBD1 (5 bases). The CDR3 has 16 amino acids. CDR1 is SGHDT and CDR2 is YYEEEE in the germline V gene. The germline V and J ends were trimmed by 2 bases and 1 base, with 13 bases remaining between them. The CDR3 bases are TGTGCCAGCAGCTTCTGGAGGGGAGGGAGCAATCAGCCCCAGCATTTT. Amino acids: CASSFWRGGSNQPQHF.

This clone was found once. Here the CDR3 DNA reads TGTGCCAGCAGCCAGGGACTAGCGTTAGTGGAGACCCAGTACTTC. Its translation is CASSQGLALVETQYF. The gene calls are TRBV7-9 and TRBJ2-5; 10 bases align to TRBD2. This CDR3 region has 15 residues. Looked up from germline, CDR1 is SEHNR and CDR2 is FQNEAQ (reference sequence). The ends lost 5 bases at V and 5 bases at J; junction bases unmatched: 8.